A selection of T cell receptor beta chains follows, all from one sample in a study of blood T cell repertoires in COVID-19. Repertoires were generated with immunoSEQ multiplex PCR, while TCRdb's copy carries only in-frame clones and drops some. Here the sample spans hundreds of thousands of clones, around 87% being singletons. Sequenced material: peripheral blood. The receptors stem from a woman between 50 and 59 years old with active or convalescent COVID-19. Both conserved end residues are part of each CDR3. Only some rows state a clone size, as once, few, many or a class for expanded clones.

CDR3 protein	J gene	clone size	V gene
CASSLDTQLNTEAFF	TRBJ1-1	NA	TRBV11-2
CASSSIPLAGVAKNIQYF	TRBJ2-4	NA	TRBV7-2
CASSLDRAETQYF	TRBJ2-5	once	TRBV5-4
CASSLERGRRDEQFF	TRBJ2-1	NA	TRBV11-1
CSANRGLYNEQFF	TRBJ2-1	NA	TRBV29-1
CAWSHTGDWGEQYF	TRBJ2-7	NA	TRBV30
CASSLSVNTEAFF	TRBJ1-1	NA	TRBV19
CASMTGYGDTQYF	TRBJ2-3	NA	TRBV6-5
CASRGAGPGQPQHF	TRBJ1-5	NA	TRBV28
CASSIRGAHYEQYF	TRBJ2-7	few	TRBV19
CASSSREGYEQYF	TRBJ2-7	NA	TRBV6-5
CAWGTPREQYF	TRBJ2-7	NA	TRBV30
CASSRGLAGNEQYF	TRBJ2-7	NA	TRBV4-1
CAWSTGLGNTIYF	TRBJ1-3	NA	TRBV30
CSARELNGYTF	TRBJ1-2	NA	TRBV20-1
CASSSGGSATGELFF	TRBJ2-2	NA	TRBV27
CASSISGTGNTEAFF	TRBJ1-1	NA	TRBV6-5
CASSEDRRHEQYF	TRBJ2-7	NA	TRBV6-1
CASSISGQDNEKLFF	TRBJ1-4	once	TRBV19
CASGVAGVDEQFF	TRBJ2-1	NA	TRBV30
CASSSTLLARSYNEQFF	TRBJ2-1	NA	TRBV6-2/TRBV6-3
CASSGGQGPETQYF	TRBJ2-5	NA	TRBV5-1
CASSSYRQGGAGELFF	TRBJ2-2	once	TRBV2
CASSPFAGEDTEAFF	TRBJ1-1	NA	TRBV18
CASSVTGQDNEQYF	TRBJ2-7	once	TRBV9
CASSLGTGEWNTEAFF	TRBJ1-1	NA	TRBV7-2
CASRDRGLVYNSPLHF	TRBJ1-6	NA	TRBV19
CASSSMGGVLDGYTF	TRBJ1-2	NA	TRBV27
CASSLGPGGTVRTEAFF	TRBJ1-1	NA	TRBV5-4
CASTDLSNQPQHF	TRBJ1-5	NA	TRBV28
CASSLVAGQQETQYF	TRBJ2-5	NA	TRBV7-2
CASSPPGGTYEQYF	TRBJ2-7	NA	TRBV18
CASSVSGLAGTRSTDTQYF	TRBJ2-3	NA	TRBV9
CASSSNSGTTYNEQFF	TRBJ2-1	NA	TRBV28
CASSPTESKSSYEQYF	TRBJ2-7	NA	TRBV7-9
CASSLDFIASDTQYF	TRBJ2-3	NA	TRBV7-2
CATSRERNTEAFF	TRBJ1-1	NA	TRBV15
CAWSVWGQTYNEQFF	TRBJ2-1	NA	TRBV30
CATSRDRVNTEAFF	TRBJ1-1	NA	TRBV15
CASSLSPGVTEAFF	TRBJ1-1	NA	TRBV18
CASSQGAGGRRTDTQYF	TRBJ2-3	NA	TRBV4-2
CASSFRQGQETQYF	TRBJ2-5	NA	TRBV5-5
CASSLTAGRFTGELFF	TRBJ2-2	few	TRBV5-1
CASSRSSGRDQETQYF	TRBJ2-5	NA	TRBV19